What follows is one T cell receptor beta chain and its context. Assay used: immunoSEQ multiplex PCR; TCRdb lists only in-frame clones, some missing. The data contain roughly 20,000 clones, 80% to 85% of them singletons. The sample originates from a study of T cells in narcolepsy. Trimming took 2 bases from V and 5 from J; bases not matched to a gene: 5. CDR1 is SGHNT, CDR2 YYREEE, per germline (reference sequence). This CDR3 spans 14 amino acids. The receptor was isolated from a human donor in good health. The specimen was memory (CD45RA-) CD4+ T cells from blood. The chain employs TRBV5-4 and TRBJ2-3; 7 bases fit TRBD1. The chain's CDR3 is CASSFGQVRDTQYF. The CDR3 DNA reads TGTGCCAGCAGCTTTGGACAGGTAAGAGATACGCAGTATTTT.